This is a list of T cell receptor beta chains from one sample in a study of cytomegalovirus exposure and HLA in healthy donors. Profiled with immunoSEQ multiplex PCR; TCRdb holds only in-frame clones, not every one. The sample lists roughly 180,000 clones, 75% to 90% occurring once. The sequenced sample consisted of PBMCs. These receptors were collected from a man in his thirties or forties in good health and CMV-seropositive. Each CDR3 is given with its conserved first and last residue. A D gene is named only where the DNA matches it firmly. Clone size is not always given. Where it is, it says once, few, many or a class for expanded clones.

J gene | D gene | clone size | V gene | CDR3 DNA | CDR3 protein
TRBJ2-1 | TRBD2 | . | TRBV9 | TGTGCCAGCAGTCAACTAGCGGGAGGATACAATGAGCAGTTCTTC | CASSQLAGGYNEQFF
TRBJ1-5 | TRBD1 | . | TRBV27 | TGTGCCAGCAGTTTACAGGGGGGAAGCAATCAGCCCCAGCATTTT | CASSLQGGSNQPQHF
TRBJ2-7 | TRBD2 | . | TRBV5-5 | TGTGCCAGCAGCTTGTCGGCTAGCGGGAGGATCTACGAGCAGTACTTC | CASSLSASGRIYEQYF
TRBJ2-7 | TRBD2 | . | TRBV5-6 | TGTGCCAGCAGCTTTGGCGGGAGCTCCTACGAGCAGTACTTC | CASSFGGSSYEQYF
TRBJ2-1 | . | . | TRBV9 | TGTGCCAGCAGCCCCCGTGGGGCCCGACTCTACAATGAGCAGTTCTTC | CASSPRGARLYNEQFF
TRBJ2-5 | TRBD2 | . | TRBV9 | TGTGCCAGCGGCGGGGGGACTGGAGGGGCCCAGTACTTC | CASGGGTGGAQYF
TRBJ2-2 | TRBD1 | . | TRBV6-4 | TGTGCCAGCGGGACAGGGGAAGACACCGGGGAGCTGTTTTTT | CASGTGEDTGELFF
TRBJ2-3 | TRBD2 | . | TRBV27 | TGTGCCAGCAGCCGTGTAGCGGGAGGGTCAGATACGCAGTATTTT | CASSRVAGGSDTQYF
TRBJ2-1 | TRBD2 | . | TRBV19 | TGTGCCAGTAGTATGACCGGGACTAGCGGGATCTATGAGCAGTTCTTC | CASSMTGTSGIYEQFF
TRBJ2-5 | . | . | TRBV5-1 | TGCGCCAGCAGCCGAGCCGGGGGGCTACAAGAGACCCAGTACTTC | CASSRAGGLQETQYF
TRBJ2-5 | TRBD2 | . | TRBV2 | TGTGCCAGCAAGGAGGCGGGGGGCCAGGAGACCCAGTACTTC | CASKEAGGQETQYF
TRBJ2-1 | TRBD2 | . | TRBV13 | TGTGCCAGCAGCTCGGGACTAGCGGGAGGGCTCAAGGATGAGCAGTTCTTC | CASSSGLAGGLKDEQFF
TRBJ2-7 | . | . | TRBV6-1 | TGTGCCAGCAGTGAAATTCTAGCGCGAGCCTACGAGCAGTACTTC | CASSEILARAYEQYF
TRBJ1-3 | TRBD1 | . | TRBV5-1 | TGCGCCAGCAGCTTGGATCAGGGGGACTCTGGAAACACCATATATTTT | CASSLDQGDSGNTIYF
TRBJ2-3 | TRBD1 | . | TRBV5-1 | TGCGCCAGCAGCACGACAGGGGGGAACACAGATACGCAGTATTTT | CASSTTGGNTDTQYF
TRBJ2-3 | . | . | TRBV11-3 | TGTGCCAGCAGCTTTCCAGGGCCAGATACGCAGTATTTT | CASSFPGPDTQYF
TRBJ1-5 | . | . | TRBV6-5 | TGTGCCAGCAGTCGGGGGACTCTACAGCCCCAGCATTTT | CASSRGTLQPQHF
TRBJ2-3 | . | . | TRBV25-1 | TGTGCCAGCAGTACAGGACAGCGCCGGGGAGAAGATACGCAGTATTTT | CASSTGQRRGEDTQYF
TRBJ1-3 | . | . | TRBV15 | TGTGCCACCAGCAGAGAAGTTACAGGAAACACCATATATTTT | CATSREVTGNTIYF
TRBJ1-2 | . | once | TRBV5-1 | TGCGCCAGCAGCTTGTTCAGCCAGGGATCGATCGGCTACACCTTC | CASSLFSQGSIGYTF
TRBJ1-3 | . | . | TRBV30 | TGTGCCTGGAGTGTACCAGGGGACGGAAACACCATATATTTT | CAWSVPGDGNTIYF
TRBJ2-7 | . | . | TRBV30 | TGTGCCTGGAGTGAAACAACTAACAAGGAGTACTTC | CAWSETTNKEYF
TRBJ2-7 | TRBD2 | few | TRBV7-6 | TGTGCCAGCAGCTTAGGACTAGCGGGGCGCTACGAGCAGTACTTC | CASSLGLAGRYEQYF
TRBJ2-5 | TRBD1 | . | TRBV28 | TGTGCCAGCAGTTTACTGGACAGGGTCCAGGAGACCCAGTACTTC | CASSLLDRVQETQYF
TRBJ1-2 | . | . | TRBV28 | TGTGCCAGCAGTCCCCCCTTGGGGGCGGACTATGGCTACACCTTC | CASSPPLGADYGYTF
TRBJ2-3 | . | . | TRBV25-1 | TGTGCCAGCAGTGAATTGGTACGGGATACGCAGTATTTT | CASSELVRDTQYF
TRBJ1-2 | TRBD1 | . | TRBV7-8 | TGTGCCAGCAGCTTAGTCGACAGGGGAGATGGCTACACCTTC | CASSLVDRGDGYTF
TRBJ2-5 | TRBD2 | . | TRBV7-7 | TGTGCCAGCAGCTTAGCACTAGCGGGGGCCAACCTCGAGACCCAGTACTTC | CASSLALAGANLETQYF
TRBJ2-5 | TRBD2 | . | TRBV9 | TGTGCCAGCAGCGCTGGACTAGCGGCAGAAGAGACCCAGTACTTC | CASSAGLAAEETQYF
TRBJ2-7 | TRBD1 | . | TRBV10-1 | TGCGCCAGCAGTTGGACAGGGAACGAGCAGTACTTC | CASSWTGNEQYF
TRBJ2-7 | . | . | TRBV27 | TGTGCCAGCCAAACTAGACTCGGTTACGAGCAGTACTTC | CASQTRLGYEQYF
TRBJ2-2 | TRBD2 | . | TRBV7-2 | TGTGCCAGCAGCTTAGCGCGTTCGGGGGGGCCCCAGGTCGGGGAGCTGTTTTTT | CASSLARSGGPQVGELFF
TRBJ1-2 | TRBD1 | . | TRBV7-2 | TGTGCCAGCAGCTTGGGTGGGACAGGGTATGGCTACACCTTC | CASSLGGTGYGYTF
TRBJ2-5 | TRBD1 | . | TRBV5-6 | TGTGCCAGCAGCCCATCAGACAGGGTGGAGACCCAGTACTTC | CASSPSDRVETQYF
TRBJ1-6 | TRBD1 | few | TRBV9 | TGTGCCAGCAGCTTACTCGACAGGGGTGGGTCACCCCTCCACTTT | CASSLLDRGGSPLHF
TRBJ2-7 | . | once | TRBV11-2 | TGTGCCAGCAGCCCCTTGGCAGGGGCCACCACCTACGAGCAGTACTTC | CASSPLAGATTYEQYF
TRBJ2-3 | TRBD2 | few | TRBV7-2 | TGTGCCAGCAGCGACAGAACTAGCGGGGGGGCCGCAGATACGCAGTATTTT | CASSDRTSGGAADTQYF
TRBJ2-3 | . | few | TRBV11-3 | TGTGCCAGCAGCTTAGCAGGGGGCACAGATACGCAGTATTTT | CASSLAGGTDTQYF
TRBJ2-7 | TRBD1 | . | TRBV5-6 | TGTGCCAGCGGACTCGACTCGGGACAGGTGGTGTACGAGCAGTACTTC | CASGLDSGQVVYEQYF
TRBJ1-1 | . | . | TRBV2 | TGTGCCAGCAGTGAAGCAAACAGTGTCGAAGCTTTCTTT | CASSEANSVEAFF
TRBJ2-2 | TRBD1 | few | TRBV6-1 | TGTGCCAGCACCATGGACAGGGGCACCGGGGAGCTGTTTTTT | CASTMDRGTGELFF
TRBJ2-5 | TRBD2 | few | TRBV19 | TGTGCCAGTAGTATAGGCGGGAGGGAGACCCAGTACTTC | CASSIGGRETQYF
TRBJ2-7 | . | . | TRBV6-5 | TGTGCCAGCAGTTACTCGGGTCGGCGACTCTACGAGCAGTACTTC | CASSYSGRRLYEQYF
TRBJ2-1 | . | . | TRBV29-1 | TGCAGCGTCTCACTAGTGGAACAGTTCTTC | CSVSLVEQFF
TRBJ2-7 | TRBD1 | . | TRBV5-1 | TGCGCCAGCAGGGGACAGGGGATCTCCTACGAGCAGTACTTC | CASRGQGISYEQYF
TRBJ1-3 | . | once | TRBV25-1 | TGTGCCAGCAGTGAGGGGGGCTCTGGAAACACCATATATTTT | CASSEGGSGNTIYF
TRBJ2-5 | TRBD2 | . | TRBV15 | TGTGCCACCAGCAGAGGGCTAGCGGGAGTTGGGTGGCAAGAGACCCAGTACTTC | CATSRGLAGVGWQETQYF
TRBJ2-7 | TRBD2 | . | TRBV9 | TGTGCCAGCAGCGTAGTGGCTAGCGGGGGGGCCGAGCAGTACTTC | CASSVVASGGAEQYF
TRBJ2-7 | TRBD1 | . | TRBV5-1 | TGCGCCAGCAGCCTTCAACAGGGGTACGAGCAGTACTTC | CASSLQQGYEQYF
TRBJ2-3 | . | . | TRBV14 | TGTGCCAGCAGCGCAAACTTGCCTTCCACAGATACGCAGTATTTT | CASSANLPSTDTQYF
TRBJ2-3 | TRBD2 | . | TRBV9 | TGTGCCAGCAGCGCGAGCGGGGGGAAGGGTACGCAGTATTTT | CASSASGGKGTQYF
TRBJ2-5 | . | . | TRBV5-4 | TGTGCCAGCAGCTTGGCCGGGAGTTTTGAGACCCAGTACTTC | CASSLAGSFETQYF
TRBJ2-1 | . | . | TRBV5-5 | TGTGCCAGCAGCTTAAAATCCGGTGAGCAGTTCTTC | CASSLKSGEQFF
TRBJ2-1 | TRBD2 | . | TRBV7-9 | TGTGCCAGCAGCCTTAGCGGGGGAGCCTACAATGAGCAGTTCTTC | CASSLSGGAYNEQFF
TRBJ2-7 | TRBD2 | once | TRBV4-1 | TGCGCCAGCAGCCGACTAGCGGGGGTGGACTACGAGCAGTACTTC | CASSRLAGVDYEQYF